The source of this TCR beta chain is a study of neoadjuvant nivolumab and ipilimumab in lung cancer. General observations from the study: Pretherapy blood TCR richness correlated positively with resected tumor richness. TCR clonality did not significantly correlate with pathologic tumor regression.

As for this clone: Antigen: not known.

The V gene's germline CDR1 is KGHSH and CDR2 LQKENI. With 0 bases removed from V and 0 bases from J, the gap between germline ends came to 16 bases. There are 18 residues in the CDR3. Repertoires were generated with immunoSEQ multiplex PCR, while TCRdb's copy carries only in-frame clones and drops some. This sample has about 20,000 clones, with 87% found just once. The material sequenced was peripheral blood, taken before neoadjuvant nivolumab, alone or with ipilimumab. The chain is built from TRBV18 and TRBJ2-3, with no clear D. The clonotype originates from an adult with non-small cell lung cancer. CDR3 sequence reads: CASSPPPGRLTSTDTQYF. CDR3 sequence (DNA): TGTGCCAGCTCACCACCCCCCGGACGCTTGACTAGCACAGATACGCAGTATTTT.